This entry lists 31 T cell receptor beta chains sequenced from one sample in a study of T cell responses to AZD1222 COVID-19 vaccine (dated by TCRdb to the early 2020s). Libraries were prepared through the immunoSEQ multiplex PCR assay. The source is immuneACCESS, and TCRdb retained only in-frame sequences with V and J called. Part of the clones is not carried over; for the studies checked, unresolved V genes explain less than half of this, and the remainder is unexplained. The sample table shows approximately 170,000 clones, and around 90% are seen once. The ten biggest clones cover around a tenth of the sample. The time point label for this specimen denotes: about 28 days (+/-7) after the second vaccine dose. Sequences were derived from peripheral blood, sampled 28 days after the second AZD1222 dose. Every receptor here comes from an adult who received the AZD1222 COVID-19 vaccine.

The CDR3 DNA reads TGTGCCAGTAGTATCGGGATGGGGGCTGGGGCCAACGTCCTGACTTTC. Translating it yields CASSIGMGAGANVLTF. The rearrangement joins TRBV19 to TRBJ2-6; D may match TRBD1 or TRBD2 (5 bases each). This CDR3 region has 16 residues. V was shortened by 3 bases and J by 2 bases, with 11 bases between the two germline ends. The germline gives CDR1 LNHDA, CDR2 SQIVND (reference sequence).

The V gene is TRBV5-5, the J gene TRBJ2-1; 10 nucleotides align to TRBD2. V shed 0 bases, J shed 7 bases, and the junction held 7 bases outside the gene matches. The CDR3 totals 16 residues. Germline V gene sequence: CDR1 SGHKS, CDR2 YYEKEE (reference sequence). The CDR3 DNA reads as TGTGCCAGCAGCTTGGGCGGGGGACTAGCGTTAAATGAGCAGTTCTTC. Translation: CASSLGGGLALNEQFF.

The chain combines TRBV13 with TRBJ2-2; no clear D. Between the trimmed V and J ends, which lost 3 bases and 6 bases, there was a span of 5 bases. Germline CDR1 is PRHDT and CDR2 is FYEKMQ (reference sequence). The length of the CDR3 is 12 residues. CDR3 sequence (DNA): TGTGCCAGCAGCTTTTATCCCGGGGAGCTGTTTTTT. Its protein product is CASSFYPGELFF.

The gene calls are TRBV28 and TRBJ1-2; 11 nucleotides match TRBD1. The J segment lost 6 bases and the V segment lost 6 bases, leaving 9 bases of the junction unmatched. The germline gives CDR1 MDHEN, CDR2 SYDVKM. The CDR3 covers 15 residues. The CDR3 DNA reads TGTGCCAGCAGCCTGACACGGACAGGGGGCGATGGCTACACCTTC. It yields the protein CASSLTRTGGDGYTF.

The CDR3 nucleotides are TGTGCCAGCAGCGTAGGGGTGCAGATTACTCACTACGAGCAGTACTTC. Its protein is CASSVGVQITHYEQYF. The chain is built from TRBV9 and TRBJ2-7; D is unclear. V was shortened by 0 bases and J by 3 bases, with 16 bases between the two germline ends. This CDR3 region has 16 residues. The germline CDR1 and CDR2 sequences are SGDLS and YYNGEE.

This clone occurred once. The rearrangement uses TRBV7-3 and TRBJ1-1; 7 bases fit TRBD1. CDR1 and CDR2 (germline): SGHTA, FQGTGA. The CDR3 sequence is 18 residues long. The junction had 17 bases not matched to a gene; V was cut back by 3 bases and J by 4 bases. CDR3 nucleotide sequence: TGTGCCAGCAGCTTCTCACCGGGACAGCGTGCCTCGGCCACTGAAGCTTTCTTT. The encoded protein is CASSFSPGQRASATEAFF.

The chain couples TRBV19 to TRBJ1-5; D possibly corresponds to TRBD1 (5 bases). The CDR3 is 14 amino acids. From germline, CDR1 is LNHDA and CDR2 SQIVND (reference sequence). V shed 8 bases and J shed 3 bases, with 14 bases lying between them. The CDR3 DNA is TGTGCCAGTCGGGCCTCGGGGCCCAATCAGCCCCAGCATTTT. The encoded protein is CASRASGPNQPQHF.

There are a few counts of this clone. This chain connects TRBV19 to TRBJ1-4; the D gene is possibly TRBD1 (5 bases). The CDR3 covers 13 residues. The V gene's germline CDR1 is LNHDA and CDR2 SQIVND (reference sequence). Trimming shortened V by 3 bases and J by 8 bases, and 10 bases separated the two germline ends. The DNA for the CDR3 is TGTGCCAGTAGTATTGTGGGGACGGAAAAACTGTTTTTT. This encodes CASSIVGTEKLFF.

This chain joins TRBV5-1 and TRBJ2-5; D is tentatively TRBD1 or TRBD2 (5 bases each). The CDR3 loop spans 16 amino acids. V gave up 0 bases and J gave up 4 bases, with 16 bases separating them. Germline V lookup: CDR1 SGHRS, CDR2 YFSETQ. The CDR3 reads CASSLESGPWGETQYF. Written as DNA, the CDR3 is TGCGCCAGCAGCTTGGAATCGGGGCCTTGGGGAGAGACCCAGTACTTC. The full variable domain, its missing parts supplied by reference TRBV5-1 and TRBJ2-5, is KAGVTQTPRYLIKTRGQQVTLSCSPISGHRSVSWYQQTPGQGLQFLFEYFSETQRNKGNFPGRFSGRQFSNSRSEMNVSTLELGDSALYLCASSLESGPWGETQYFGPGTRLLVL.

This chain links TRBV18 with TRBJ1-2; D perhaps matches TRBD1 (6 bases). The V end was cut by 3 bases, the J end by 6 bases, with 17 bases between. The CDR3 extends over 15 amino acids. Germline CDR1 KGHSH, CDR2 LQKENI. CDR3 DNA sequence: TGTGCCAGCTCACCGACGCTTGGGGGGGCGAATGGCTACACCTTC. It yields the protein CASSPTLGGANGYTF.

This clone was counted once. The chain couples TRBV7-2 to TRBJ1-1, with D perhaps matching TRBD1 (6 bases). CDR3 length equals 13 residues. V dropped 3 bases and J dropped 1 base, with 6 bases sitting between them. Looked up from germline, CDR1 is SGHTA and CDR2 is FQGNSA. The CDR3, as DNA: TGTGCCAGCAGCTTGGACAGGAACACTGAAGCTTTCTTT. This codes for CASSLDRNTEAFF.

On this clone itself: This specimen includes other DNA sequences encoding the same CDR3. The V gene is TRBV19, the J gene TRBJ2-1; a possible D gene is TRBD2 (5 bases). Trimming took 3 bases from V and 8 from J, leaving 8 bases between them. The CDR3 extends over 12 amino acids. In germline, CDR1 is LNHDA, CDR2 SQIVND (reference sequence). The DNA of the CDR3 is TGTGCCAGTAGTATTGAGAGGGATGAGCAGTTCTTC. Its translation: CASSIERDEQFF.

Here the CDR3 DNA reads TGTGCCACCAGTTCGAGAGCCAATCAGCCCCAGCATTTT. Translation: CATSSRANQPQHF. The chain carries TRBV24-1 and TRBJ1-5; D not certain. This CDR3 region has 13 residues. The germline CDR1 and CDR2 sequences are KGHDR and SFDVKD. With 6 bases removed from V and 3 bases from J, the gap between germline ends came to 8 bases.

The chain carries TRBV5-4 and TRBJ2-3; 13 nucleotides agree with TRBD2. In germline, CDR1 is SGHNT, CDR2 YYREEE (reference sequence). Trimming cost V 4 bases and J 0 bases; bases outside gene matches: 11. CDR3 length: 19 amino acids. CDR3 sequence: CASSTYGTSGASSTDTQYF. The DNA for the CDR3 is TGTGCCAGCAGCACCTACGGGACTAGCGGGGCCTCTAGCACAGATACGCAGTATTTT.

The chain employs TRBV5-1 and TRBJ2-5; D not certain. Germline CDR1 is SGHRS and CDR2 is YFSETQ. This CDR3 has 14 residues. Trimming took 1 base from V and 2 from J, leaving 9 bases between them. This CDR3 is CASSLSGQQETQYF. DNA of the CDR3: TGCGCCAGCAGCTTGTCCGGGCAGCAAGAGACCCAGTACTTC.

V usage is TRBV6-4 and J usage is TRBJ1-6; maybe TRBD1 (5 bases). The CDR3 spans 15 residues. V was shortened by 2 bases and J by 8 bases, with 13 bases between the two germline ends. Germline V gene data show CDR1 as MRHNA and CDR2 as SNTAGT. CDR3 nucleotide sequence: TGTGCCAGCAGTGACGGGGCAGGGCGGGATTCACCCCTCCACTTT. It specifies CASSDGAGRDSPLHF.

The chain recombines TRBV6-5 with TRBJ2-2; the D is unclear. The CDR3 runs 15 residues. V dropped 6 bases and J dropped 3 bases, with 14 bases sitting between them. Germline V gene data show CDR1 as MNHEY and CDR2 as SVGAGI. The CDR3 DNA is TGTGCCAGCAGCCCCGGACGGCAGTACACCGGGGAGCTGTTTTTT. Translation: CASSPGRQYTGELFF.

The rearrangement uses TRBV3-1 (or the pseudogene TRBV3-2) and TRBJ1-5; D may be TRBD1 (5 bases). This CDR3 is 18 amino acids long. Per germline, CDR1 LGHDT and CDR2 YNNKEL (reference sequence). V lost 4 bases and J lost 0, with 19 bases in between. The CDR3 sequence is CASSPFSSRDYSNQPQHF. The CDR3 nucleotides read TGTGCCAGCAGCCCCTTCTCCTCACGGGACTATAGCAATCAGCCCCAGCATTTT.

CDR3 residues: CASSKPPGQGGMTQYF. CDR3 coding DNA: TGTGCCAGCAGTAAACCACCGGGACAGGGGGGGATGACCCAGTACTTC. The V call is TRBV25-1, the J call TRBJ2-5; 11 nucleotides agree with TRBD1. Germline-derived CDR1 and CDR2 are MGHDK and SYGVNS. V was clipped by 5 bases and J by 7 bases; unmatched bases: 12. The CDR3 totals 16 residues.

The rearrangement links TRBV18 to TRBJ2-5; D gene ambiguous. The CDR3 has 15 residues. The V gene lost 0 bases and the J gene lost 2 bases, with 10 bases spanning the gap. Germline-derived CDR1 and CDR2 are KGHSH and LQKENI. Here the CDR3 DNA reads TGTGCCAGCTCACCACCGTTGGAGCGTCAAGAGACCCAGTACTTC. It translates to CASSPPLERQETQYF.

The CDR3 region is CASSSSDRRRQWEQYF. In nucleotides, the CDR3 is TGTGCCAGCAGCTCCTCGGACAGGCGACGACAATGGGAGCAGTACTTC. V gene TRBV7-8 combines with J gene TRBJ2-7; TRBD1 matches 7 bases. Germline V CDR1 and CDR2: SGHVS, FQNEAQ. The CDR3 has 16 residues. The ends lost 4 bases at V and 7 bases at J; junction bases unmatched: 16.

CDR3 DNA: TGTGCCAGCAACATCCCCGGGAAAACGACCTACGAGCAGTACTTC. It translates to CASNIPGKTTYEQYF. The chain employs TRBV5-8 and TRBJ2-7, with D possibly being TRBD2 (5 bases). CDR1 and CDR2 (germline): SGHTS, YDEGEE. V lost 6 bases to trimming and J lost 2 bases, with 18 bases between them. The CDR3 loop spans 15 amino acids.

This clone was counted a few times. CDR3 sequence (DNA): TGCGCCAGCAGCCCCGGCAATCTAGCGGGGGGCCCGTACAATGAGCAGTTCTTC. Translated: CASSPGNLAGGPYNEQFF. This chain connects TRBV4-3 to TRBJ2-1, with TRBD2 matching over 11 bases. The CDR3 is made up of 18 amino acids. The ends lost 4 bases at V and 4 bases at J; junction bases unmatched: 12. Germline CDR1 LGHNA, CDR2 YSLEER.

CDR3: CASSLEGQAAATLHF. For the CDR3, the DNA is TGCGCCAGCAGCTTGGAAGGGCAGGCGGCAGCCACCCTCCACTTT. The chain combines TRBV5-1 with TRBJ1-6, with unresolved D. The V end was cut by 0 bases, the J end by 14 bases, with 18 bases between. Per the germline V gene, CDR1 is SGHRS and CDR2 is YFSETQ. This CDR3 spans 15 amino acids.

This rearrangement joins TRBV4-2 to TRBJ2-1, with no clear D. V was trimmed by 0 bases and J by 0 bases, leaving 9 bases between them. CDR1 and CDR2 (germline): LGHNA, YNFKEQ. This CDR3 region has 16 residues. This CDR3 is CASSQDRSSSYNEQFF. The CDR3 DNA is TGTGCCAGCAGCCAAGATAGGTCCAGCTCCTACAATGAGCAGTTCTTC.

V gene TRBV29-1 combines with J gene TRBJ1-4; D is possibly TRBD1 (6 bases). Germline V gene sequence: CDR1 SQVTM, CDR2 ANQGSEA. The CDR3 covers 13 residues. The V end was cut by 6 bases, the J end by 4 bases, with 12 bases between. This CDR3 is CSVSRGFNEKLFF. The CDR3 nucleotides read TGCAGCGTGAGCAGGGGATTTAATGAAAAACTGTTTTTT.

This chain joins TRBV6-5 and TRBJ1-6; 8 nucleotides agree with TRBD1. Germline CDR1 MNHEY, CDR2 SVGAGI. V trimming: 7 bases; J trimming: 10 bases; junction bases outside the gene matches: 9. This CDR3 is 14 amino acids long. The CDR3 DNA sequence: TGTGCCAGCAAGGACAGGGTTTTATGGTCACCCCTCCACTTT. Protein sequence: CASKDRVLWSPLHF.

This chain uses TRBV5-4 with TRBJ2-5; 11 nucleotides line up with TRBD2. V was pared by 0 bases and J by 5 bases, with 3 bases of the junction left unmatched. The CDR3 consists of 15 residues. Germline CDR1 SGHNT, CDR2 YYREEE (reference sequence). The CDR3 protein is CASSLVSGGAETQYF. The DNA for the CDR3 is TGTGCCAGCAGCTTGGTTAGCGGGGGGGCGGAGACCCAGTACTTC.

The V call is TRBV28, the J call TRBJ1-3; D remains unclear. Per the germline V gene, CDR1 is MDHEN and CDR2 is SYDVKM. The CDR3 covers 14 residues. V lost 6 bases and J 5 bases, leaving 14 bases between the germline ends. In DNA, the CDR3 is TGTGCCAGCAGCCCCCCTGGAGGGAGAAACACCATATATTTT. As protein: CASSPPGGRNTIYF.

The chain couples TRBV9 to TRBJ2-1, with D perhaps matching TRBD1 (6 bases). This CDR3 has 15 amino acids. V was clipped by 3 bases and J by 3 bases, with 13 bases between them. CDR1 is SGDLS and CDR2 is YYNGEE in the germline V gene. CDR3 nucleotide sequence: TGTGCCAGCAGCGCCCTCGGGACAAACTACAATGAGCAGTTCTTC. Translated: CASSALGTNYNEQFF.

The V call is TRBV4-1, the J call TRBJ1-5; D gene uncertain. Germline V gene lookup returns CDR1 MGHRA and CDR2 YSYEKL. The CDR3 spans 13 residues. V was shortened by 4 bases and J by 6 bases, with 10 bases between the two germline ends. Here the CDR3 reads CASSLDPSQPQHF. For the CDR3, the DNA is TGCGCCAGCAGCCTAGACCCCTCTCAGCCCCAGCATTTT.